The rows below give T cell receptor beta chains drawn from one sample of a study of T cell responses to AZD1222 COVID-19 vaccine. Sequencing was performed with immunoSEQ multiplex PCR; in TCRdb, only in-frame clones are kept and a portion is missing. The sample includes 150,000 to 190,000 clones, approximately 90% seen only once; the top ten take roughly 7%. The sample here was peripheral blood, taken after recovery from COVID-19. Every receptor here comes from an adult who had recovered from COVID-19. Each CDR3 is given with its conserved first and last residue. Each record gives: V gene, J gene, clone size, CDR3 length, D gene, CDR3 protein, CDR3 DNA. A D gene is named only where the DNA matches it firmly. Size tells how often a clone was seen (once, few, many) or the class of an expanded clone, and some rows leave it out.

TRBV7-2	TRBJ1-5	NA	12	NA	CASSPKQGGPYF	TGTGCCAGCAGCCCAAAGCAGGGTGGGCCTTATTTT
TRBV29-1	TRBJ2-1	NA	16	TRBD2	CSVEGTSGATYNEQFF	TGCAGCGTTGAAGGGACTAGCGGGGCCACCTACAATGAGCAGTTCTTC
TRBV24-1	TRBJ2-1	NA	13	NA	CATSATGDNEQFF	TGTGCCACCAGTGCGACAGGAGACAATGAGCAGTTCTTC
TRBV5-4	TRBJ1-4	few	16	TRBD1	CASSLERTGGGEKLFF	TGTGCCAGCAGCTTGGAGCGGACAGGTGGAGGAGAAAAACTGTTTTTT
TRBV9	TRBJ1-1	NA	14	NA	CASSVVGAFSEAFF	TGTGCCAGCAGCGTAGTGGGTGCTTTCTCTGAAGCTTTCTTT
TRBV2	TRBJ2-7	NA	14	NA	CASSDGGRGYEQYF	TGTGCCAGCAGTGATGGGGGGCGCGGGTACGAGCAGTACTTC
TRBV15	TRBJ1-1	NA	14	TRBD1	CATSSGTGGTEAFF	TGTGCCACCAGCAGTGGGACAGGGGGCACTGAAGCTTTCTTT
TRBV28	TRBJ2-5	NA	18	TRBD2	CASPPTGTSRGFGETQYF	TGTGCCAGCCCCCCAACCGGGACTAGCAGGGGGTTCGGAGAGACCCAGTACTTC
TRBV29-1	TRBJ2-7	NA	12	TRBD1	CSVRQGVHEQYF	TGCAGCGTTCGACAGGGGGTACACGAGCAGTACTTC
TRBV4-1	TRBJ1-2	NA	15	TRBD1	CASSPTGGADYGYTF	TGCGCCAGCAGCCCGACAGGGGGCGCCGACTATGGCTACACCTTC
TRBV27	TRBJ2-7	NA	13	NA	CASSRVYSYEQYF	TGTGCCAGCAGCAGGGTCTACTCCTACGAGCAGTACTTC
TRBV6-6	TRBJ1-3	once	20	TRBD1	CASSKWGQGAHTATGNTIYF	TGTGCCAGCAGCAAATGGGGCCAGGGGGCGCATACAGCAACTGGAAACACCATATATTTT
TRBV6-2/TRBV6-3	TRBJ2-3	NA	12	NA	CATSIITDTQYF	TGTGCCACCAGCATTATCACAGATACGCAGTATTTT
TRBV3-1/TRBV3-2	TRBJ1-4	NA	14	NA	CASSRVGPLEKLFF	TGTGCCAGCAGCCGAGTGGGCCCCCTTGAAAAACTGTTTTTT
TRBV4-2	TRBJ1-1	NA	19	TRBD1	CASSQEDGKTGGMNTEAFF	TGTGCCAGCAGCCAAGAAGATGGAAAGACAGGGGGCATGAACACTGAAGCTTTCTTT
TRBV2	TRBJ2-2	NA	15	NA	CASSEGRYRAGELFF	TGTGCCAGCAGTGAGGGCCGATATCGGGCCGGGGAGCTGTTTTTT
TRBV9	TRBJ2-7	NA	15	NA	CASSVEGSSPYEQYF	TGTGCCAGCAGCGTAGAGGGCAGCAGTCCCTACGAGCAGTACTTC
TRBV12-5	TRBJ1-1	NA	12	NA	CASGPRTHRAFF	TGTGCTAGTGGTCCTCGGACTCACCGAGCTTTCTTT
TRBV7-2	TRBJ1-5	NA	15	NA	CASSPVTGGGQPQHF	TGTGCCAGCAGCCCAGTGACAGGCGGAGGACAGCCCCAGCATTTT
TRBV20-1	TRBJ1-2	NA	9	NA	CSGGFGYTF	TGCAGTGGCGGGTTTGGCTACACCTTC
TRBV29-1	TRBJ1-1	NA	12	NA	CSCTQRNTEAFF	TGCAGCTGTACTCAGAGGAACACTGAAGCTTTCTTT
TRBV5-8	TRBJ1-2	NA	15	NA	CASSFPGTIIYGYTF	TGTGCCAGCAGCTTCCCGGGGACAATTATTTATGGCTACACCTTC
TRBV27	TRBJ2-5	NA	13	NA	CASSLGYGETQYF	TGTGCCAGCAGTTTAGGTTACGGCGAGACCCAGTACTTC
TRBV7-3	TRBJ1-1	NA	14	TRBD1	CASSIGTENTEAFF	TGTGCCAGCAGCATTGGGACAGAGAACACTGAAGCTTTCTTT
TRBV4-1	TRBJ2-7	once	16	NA	CASSQPTSGKGYEQYF	TGCGCCAGCAGCCAACCCACCAGTGGGAAAGGATACGAGCAGTACTTC
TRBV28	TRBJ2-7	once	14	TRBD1	CASRTGTGAYEQYF	TGTGCCAGCAGGACCGGGACAGGGGCCTACGAGCAGTACTTC
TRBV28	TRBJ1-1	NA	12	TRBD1	CASSLGQFEAFF	TGTGCCAGCAGTTTGGGACAGTTCGAAGCTTTCTTT